These 27 T cell receptor beta chains share one sample of origin, sequenced in a study of T cell repertoires in cytomegalovirus infection. TCRdb analysed the reads with MiXCR anew, one entry per CDR3 protein. The profile shows fewer than 350,000 distinct CDR3 sequences, roughly 17% of them singletons. Material for sequencing was PBMCs. These receptors came from a human donor in good health (CMV status not recorded). Some clones in this sample may be carry-over from other donors' samples.

This clonotype was detected only a few times. The chain links TRBV7-4 to TRBJ1-4; maybe TRBD1 (5 bases). Germline V gene sequence: CDR1 SGHVT, CDR2 SQSDAQ. The CDR3 is made up of 15 amino acids. Trimming removed 5 bases from V and 3 bases from J, with 13 bases in between. The chain's CDR3 is CASSPNGTPNEKLFF. The DNA of the CDR3 is TGTGCCAGCAGCCCCAACGGGACTCCTAATGAAAAACTGTTTTTT. The full variable domain, in which reference TRBV7-4 and TRBJ1-4 provide the parts outside the CDR3, is GAGVSQSPRYKVAKRGRDVALRCDSISGHVTLYWYRQTLGQGSEVLTYSQSDAQRDKSGRPSGRFSAERPERSVSTLKIQRTEQGDSAVYLCASSPNGTPNEKLFFGSGTQLSVL.

This clonotype was picked up many times. This chain uses TRBV5-4 with TRBJ2-3; no reliable D call. V dropped 0 bases and J dropped 7 bases, with 18 bases sitting between them. Looked up from germline, CDR1 is SGHNT and CDR2 is YYREEE (reference sequence). The CDR3 is made up of 16 amino acids. DNA of the CDR3: TGTGCCAGCAGCTTGGGAGCCCCTGATACCTATAATACGCAGTATTTT. Translated, it gives CASSLGAPDTYNTQYF.

The chain uses TRBV28 and TRBJ1-6; D unclear. The CDR3 is 12 residues long. CDR1 and CDR2 from the germline V gene are MDHEN and SYDVKM. The V and J ends lost 2 bases and 9 bases respectively, with 5 bases between them. CDR3 region: CASSLVRSPLHF. CDR3 nucleotides: TGTGCCAGCAGTTTAGTCCGTTCACCCCTCCACTTT.

The table lists this clonotype with a few counts. V is TRBV20-1 and J is TRBJ2-5, with 11 bases that match TRBD2. Germline V lookup: CDR1 DFQATT, CDR2 SNEGSKA (reference sequence). The junction had 0 bases not matched to a gene; V was cut back by 3 bases and J by 3 bases. This CDR3 contains 13 residues. CDR3 residues: CSARTSGEETQYF. The CDR3 DNA follows: TGCAGTGCTAGGACTAGCGGGGAAGAGACCCAGTACTTC.

This sequence joins TRBV5-6 and TRBJ2-5; 9 nucleotides line up with TRBD1. CDR3 size: 17 residues. V was pared by 0 bases and J by 5 bases, with 11 bases of the junction left unmatched. From germline, CDR1 is SGHDT and CDR2 YYEEEE. CDR3 nucleotide sequence: TGTGCCAGCAGCTTGGCCGGGACAGGGACCCTTTGGGAGACCCAGTACTTC. Translating it yields CASSLAGTGTLWETQYF.

This sequence joins TRBV7-9 and TRBJ1-1; D remains ambiguous. The CDR3 has 15 amino acids. The germline V and J ends were trimmed by 5 bases and 0 bases, with 13 bases remaining between them. From germline, CDR1 is SEHNR and CDR2 FQNEAQ (reference sequence). Here the CDR3 DNA reads TGTGCCAGCAGCCTCGACACACTTTTGAACACTGAAGCTTTCTTT. It specifies CASSLDTLLNTEAFF.

This clonotype was seen only a few times. This chain uses TRBV7-2 with TRBJ2-2; 9 bases match TRBD2. J lost 2 bases, V lost 3 bases, and 1 base had no gene match. Germline loops: CDR1 SGHTA, CDR2 FQGNSA. The CDR3 has 15 amino acids. The CDR3 region has the DNA TGTGCCAGCAGCTTGGGACTAGCTAACACCGGGGAGCTGTTTTTT. Protein: CASSLGLANTGELFF.

This chain joins TRBV4-2 and TRBJ2-7; TRBD2 agrees at 8 bases. The CDR3 contains 18 residues. The germline gives CDR1 LGHNA, CDR2 YNFKEQ. The trim removed 0 bases at V and 0 bases at J, leaving 10 bases unmatched. DNA for the CDR3: TGTGCCAGCAGCCAAGATCCGGGGGGGGGCCTCTTCTCCTACGAGCAGTACTTC. Residues: CASSQDPGGGLFSYEQYF.

The sample holds one count of this clonotype. A single base separates this from a much larger clone, so it may be a read error. This CDR3 fails to terminate in the conserved phenylalanine or tryptophan, so it likely reflects a read error. The CDR3 loop is CASSFGRRLNTEAFL. As DNA, the CDR3 is TGTGCCAGCAGTTTTGGTCGGAGACTTAACACTGAAGCTTTCCTT. The chain combines TRBV27 with TRBJ1-1, with D uncertain. Trimming took 3 bases from V and 2 from J, leaving 13 bases between them. The CDR3 has 15 residues. Germline-derived CDR1 and CDR2 are MNHEY and SMNVEV (reference sequence).

The chain has TRBV20-1 and TRBJ1-1; 7 nucleotides agree with TRBD1. This CDR3 is built from 15 residues. Germline CDR1 is DFQATT and CDR2 is SNEGSKA (reference sequence). V lost 5 bases and J lost 4; bases outside the gene matches: 13. The CDR3 spells CSAPQGGGASTEAFF. The CDR3 DNA reads as TGCAGTGCTCCGCAGGGGGGGGGGGCGAGCACTGAAGCTTTCTTT.

Of note for this clonotype: Being one base from a much bigger clone, this may be a read error. A read error is likely, as this CDR3 ends without the conserved phenylalanine or tryptophan. The rearrangement joins TRBV7-6 to TRBJ2-7, with D possibly being TRBD1 (5 bases). The CDR3 contains 14 residues. Germline V CDR1 and CDR2: SGHVS, FNYEAQ. Trimming stripped 0 bases from V and 1 base from J, with 7 bases between. CDR3 sequence (DNA): TGTGCCAGCAGCTTAGCAGGGGAATCCTACGAGCAGTACCTC. The encoded protein is CASSLAGESYEQYL.

This clonotype was seen only a few times. This chain joins TRBV6-1 and TRBJ2-3; 8 bases agree with TRBD2. CDR1 and CDR2 from the germline V gene are MNHNS and SASEGT. The CDR3 contains 12 residues. V gave up 11 bases and J gave up 6 bases; unmatched junction bases: 7. Here the CDR3 reads CACGGNVDTQYF. CDR3 bases: TGTGCCTGCGGGGGGAACGTTGATACGCAGTATTTT.

This clonotype has only a few counts. This chain's CDR3 is CSARLAGARGAKEQFF. As DNA, the CDR3 is TGCAGTGCTAGGCTAGCGGGGGCCCGGGGGGCCAAGGAGCAGTTCTTC. This chain joins TRBV20-1 and TRBJ2-1; 10 bases match TRBD2. V gave up 3 bases and J gave up 10 bases; unmatched junction bases: 15. Looked up from germline, CDR1 is DFQATT and CDR2 is SNEGSKA (reference sequence). The CDR3 spans 16 residues.

This clonotype appeared many times. The rearrangement links TRBV24-1 to TRBJ1-5; D remains unclear. This CDR3 is 11 amino acids long. The germline gives CDR1 KGHDR, CDR2 SFDVKD. Written as DNA, the CDR3 is TGTGCAGAAGTCGTGCCCCAGCCCCAGCATTTT. The encoded protein is CAEVVPQPQHF.

This clonotype has a count of ten or more. V and J are TRBV7-9 and TRBJ2-5, with D possibly matching TRBD2 (7 bases). This CDR3 is built from 14 residues. Germline values: CDR1 SEHNR, CDR2 FQNEAQ (reference sequence). V lost 2 bases and J 9 bases, leaving 16 bases between the germline ends. The CDR3 DNA reads TGTGCCAGCAGCTTAAGGGCCAGGGAGGGGGCCCAGTACTTC. Its protein is CASSLRAREGAQYF.

The gene calls are TRBV2 and TRBJ2-5, with 7 bases identical to TRBD1. The CDR3 loop spans 15 amino acids. Germline CDR1 and CDR2: SNHLY and FYNNEI. With V trimmed by 8 bases and J by 5 bases, 14 bases remained unmatched. Written as DNA, the CDR3 is TGTGCCAGCCTTGTGGGACAGACACCTCCCGAGACCCAGTACTTC. It encodes CASLVGQTPPETQYF.

The V call is TRBV7-9, the J call TRBJ1-4; D perhaps matches TRBD1 (5 bases). Germline loops: CDR1 SEHNR, CDR2 FQNEAQ (reference sequence). The CDR3 length is 15 residues. Deletions cut 5 bases from V and 3 bases from J, with 13 bases between. The CDR3: CASSQRRGSNEKLFF. Here the CDR3 DNA reads TGTGCCAGCAGCCAAAGACGGGGGTCTAATGAAAAACTGTTTTTT.

This clonotype appeared a few times. The chain combines TRBV28 with TRBJ1-2, with D possibly being TRBD1 (6 bases). The germline CDR1 and CDR2 sequences are MDHEN and SYDVKM. The V and J ends lost 8 bases and 6 bases respectively, with 16 bases between them. The CDR3 extends over 13 amino acids. CDR3 DNA: TGTGCCAGCCTCGGGGGGGGCGCACATGGCTACACCTTC. Encoded protein: CASLGGGAHGYTF.

In this sample, this clonotype turned up a few times. The chain is built from TRBV12-3 or TRBV12-4 and TRBJ2-1; 10 bases fit TRBD2. This CDR3 has 14 residues. Trimming removed 9 bases from V and 7 bases from J; junction bases left unmatched: 9. The DNA of the CDR3 is TGTGCCAGTAGAGAAGCGGGGGGGCGAAATGAGCAGTTCTTC. It translates to CASREAGGRNEQFF.

This clonotype was observed many times. The rearrangement joins TRBV12-3 or TRBV12-4 to TRBJ1-2, with 9 bases aligning to TRBD1. V lost 3 bases to trimming and J lost 8 bases; unmatched junction nucleotides: 7. The CDR3 length is 14 residues. The CDR3 here is CASSFAGTGIGYTF. DNA of the CDR3: TGTGCCAGCAGTTTTGCTGGGACAGGGATCGGCTACACCTTC.

The chain employs TRBV2 and TRBJ1-5; D unclear. V lost 6 bases, J lost 4 bases, and 16 bases lay in between. The germline CDR1 and CDR2 sequences are SNHLY and FYNNEI. The CDR3 is 15 residues long. CDR3 protein: CASRPERTENQPQHF. The CDR3 DNA is TGTGCCAGCAGACCCGAACGGACTGAGAATCAGCCCCAGCATTTT.

The rearrangement uses TRBV18 and TRBJ1-1, with 8 nucleotides matching TRBD1. The CDR3 consists of 16 residues. V lost 3 bases to trimming and J lost 3 bases; unmatched junction nucleotides: 9. Per the germline V gene, CDR1 is KGHSH and CDR2 is LQKENI. This chain's CDR3 is CASSPSQGARDTEAFF. The CDR3 DNA reads as TGTGCCAGCTCACCTTCGCAGGGGGCAAGGGACACTGAAGCTTTCTTT.

CDR3 DNA: TGCGCCAGCAGCCAAGAGTGGCAGGGGAGGTACGAGCAGTACTTC. Translating gives CASSQEWQGRYEQYF. The rearrangement uses TRBV4-3 and TRBJ2-7; D tentatively fits TRBD1 or TRBD2 (6 bases each). This CDR3 comprises 15 residues. The germline CDR1 and CDR2 sequences are LGHNA and YSLEER. V lost 0 bases and J 4 bases, leaving 13 bases between the germline ends.

This clonotype has a count of ten or more. J is TRBJ1-5 and V is TRBV11-3; perhaps TRBD1 as D (6 bases). This CDR3 spans 18 amino acids. Trimming shortened V by 5 bases and J by 2 bases, and 22 bases separated the two germline ends. Per germline, CDR1 SGHNT and CDR2 YENEEA. The CDR3 is CASSVILRESGGNQPQHF. As DNA, the CDR3 is TGTGCCAGCAGCGTAATACTCCGGGAGTCAGGGGGCAATCAGCCCCAGCATTTT.

A few counts support this clonotype. This chain links TRBV11-2 with TRBJ2-1; no reliable D call. Deletions cut 1 base from V and 4 bases from J, with 11 bases between. Germline assignment: CDR1 SGHAT and CDR2 FQNNGV. The CDR3 has 15 residues. The CDR3 region is CASSLGGAAYNEQFF. The DNA of the CDR3 is TGTGCCAGCAGCTTAGGCGGTGCGGCATACAATGAGCAGTTCTTC.

The chain carries TRBV11-2 and TRBJ2-3; D tentatively fits TRBD1 or TRBD2 (6 bases each). With 5 bases removed from V and 2 bases from J, the gap between germline ends came to 17 bases. The CDR3 sequence is 16 residues long. CDR1 and CDR2 from the germline V gene are SGHAT and FQNNGV. CDR3 DNA sequence: TGTGCCAGCAGCGCCGTACGGGGGCAGATCACAGATACGCAGTATTTT. This encodes CASSAVRGQITDTQYF.

This clonotype occurred a few times. The J gene is TRBJ2-7, the V gene TRBV28; a possible D gene is TRBD1 (6 bases). This CDR3 has 13 residues. CDR1 is MDHEN, CDR2 SYDVKM, per germline. V was clipped by 8 bases and J by 1 base, with 12 bases between them. The CDR3 loop is CASVQQGSYEQYF. CDR3 bases: TGTGCCAGCGTACAACAGGGATCCTACGAGCAGTACTTC.